What follows describes a single T cell receptor beta chain. Its binding antigen is unknown. No base quality information exists; no much larger clone differs at one position. The immunoSEQ Assay, a bias-controlled multiplex PCR, was used to amplify TCRbeta CDR3 regions from genomic DNA. Under the source paper's analysis protocol: The number of nucleated cells in each sample was estimated by amplification of reference gene primers within the assay. Sequence reads were collapsed and filtered to measure the absolute abundance of every unique TCRbeta CDR3 rearrangement. For each sample, productive Simpson clonality was calculated as the square root of Simpson's diversity index over productive rearrangements. TCRdb re-hosts the immuneACCESS table, in-frame sequences only. Its copies lack some clones; in the studies checked, an unresolved V gene accounts for under half of them, and the cause for the rest is not known. D and trimming were read from the DNA, whereas the V and J calls and clone size are those reported in that table. The sample table contains hundreds of thousands of clones; only one count was recorded for just under 85% of them. About 10% of the sample belongs to the ten largest clones.

This record comes from a study of blood T cell repertoires in COVID-19 (dated by TCRdb to 2018 to 2020). For the wider study: Collaborator samples came from the United States, Italy and Spain and covered acute and convalescent phases of COVID-19. The material from the prospective study consisted of cDNA or gDNA derived from T cells, B-cell-depleted T cells, or PBMCs. Subjects who had been exposed to COVID-19, were actively infected with it, or had recovered from it provided the deeply sampled blood TCRbeta repertoires that made up the dataset. A freely available public database, intended as a resource for researchers studying the immune response to SARS-CoV-2, is where the repertoires were released. The samples were drawn from two sources: the first 160 participants of the ongoing ImmuneRACE study, and 1,254 subjects contributed by 6 global collaborators. Nearly every sample came with metadata listing a de-identified subject ID, COVID-19 status, age in years and sex. Where HLA class I and class II types were available, the types were taken from metadata supplied by the sample provider, not from assay-based typing.

Collaborating institutions collected whole blood in K2EDTA tubes following their own protocols. Collaborator samples were shipped for TCRbeta analysis as frozen whole blood, isolated PBMCs, or DNA extracted from either sample type. The CDR3 runs 17 residues from the cysteine to the phenylalanine. The retained sequence is limited to the CDR3, 51 bases, with the frame set at the first base. From a lookup of the germline V gene (reference sequence), CDR1 and CDR2 are GTSNPN and SVGIG. Ends trimmed: V by 0 bases, J by 4 bases; bases unmatched to a gene: 13. Here is what the overall study found, with its caveats: How much clinical and demographic metadata was included differed by source and by participant, and the metadata was provided uncurated.

The sample comprised peripheral blood. The TCR sequence derives from an older man with acute or convalescent COVID-19. This chain is built from TRBV30 and TRBJ2-5; TRBD2 aligns with 8 central bases. In nucleotides, the sequence is TGTGCCTGGAGTGTAGCCCTGCCGGGACTAGTAGTAGAGACCCAGTACTTC. Its protein product is CAWSVALPGLVVETQYF.